This TCR beta chain derives from a study of blood T cell repertoires in COVID-19. Study in general: Donors in the United States, Italy and Spain gave samples during acute or convalescent COVID-19.

Trimming removed 2 bases from V and 6 bases from J; junction bases left unmatched: 3. The CDR3 runs 14 residues. Per germline, CDR1 MNHEY and CDR2 SVGAGI. Sequencing used immunoSEQ multiplex PCR; TCRdb keeps in-frame clones, though not all of them. The sample records 120,000 to 150,000 clones, over 75% being singletons. Sequenced material: peripheral blood. This receptor was obtained from a man between 60 and 70 years old with active or convalescent COVID-19. The V gene is TRBV6-5, the J gene TRBJ1-1, with 10 bases lining up with TRBD1. CDR3 loop: CASSYRQGAAEAFF. CDR3 in DNA: TGTGCCAGCAGTTACAGACAGGGGGCCGCTGAAGCTTTCTTT.